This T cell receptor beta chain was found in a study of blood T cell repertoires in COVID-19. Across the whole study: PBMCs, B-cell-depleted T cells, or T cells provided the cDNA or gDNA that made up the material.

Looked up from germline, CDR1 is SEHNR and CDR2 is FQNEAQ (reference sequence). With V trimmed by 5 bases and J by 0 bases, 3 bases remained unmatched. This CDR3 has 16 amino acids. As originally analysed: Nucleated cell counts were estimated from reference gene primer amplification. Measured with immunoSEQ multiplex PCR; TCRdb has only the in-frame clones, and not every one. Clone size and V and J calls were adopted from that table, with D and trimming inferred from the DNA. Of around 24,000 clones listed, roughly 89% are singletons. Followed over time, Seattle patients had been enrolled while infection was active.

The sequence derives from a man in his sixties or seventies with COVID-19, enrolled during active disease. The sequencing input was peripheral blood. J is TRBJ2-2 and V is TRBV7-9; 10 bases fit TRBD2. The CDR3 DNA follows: TGTGCCAGCAGCGCCACTAGCGGGACGAACACCGGGGAGCTGTTTTTT. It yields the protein CASSATSGTNTGELFF.